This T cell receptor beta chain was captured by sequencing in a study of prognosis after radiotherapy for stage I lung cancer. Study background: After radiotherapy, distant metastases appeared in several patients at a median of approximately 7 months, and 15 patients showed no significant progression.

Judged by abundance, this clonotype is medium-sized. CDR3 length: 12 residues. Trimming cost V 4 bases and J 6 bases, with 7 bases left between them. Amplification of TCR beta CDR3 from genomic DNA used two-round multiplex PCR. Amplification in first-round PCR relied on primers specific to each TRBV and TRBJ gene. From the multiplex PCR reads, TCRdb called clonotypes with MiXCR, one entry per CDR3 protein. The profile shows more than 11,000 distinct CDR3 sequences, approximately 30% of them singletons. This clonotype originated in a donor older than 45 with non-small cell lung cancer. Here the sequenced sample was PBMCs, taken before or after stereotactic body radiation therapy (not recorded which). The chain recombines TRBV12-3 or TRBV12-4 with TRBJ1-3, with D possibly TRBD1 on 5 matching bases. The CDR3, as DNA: TGTGCCAGCAGTTGGGACTTAAACACCATATATTTT. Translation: CASSWDLNTIYF.